This T cell receptor (beta chain) was obtained from a study of blood T cell repertoires in COVID-19. TCRdb keeps only in-frame clones here, not all; method: immunoSEQ multiplex PCR. Of some 78,000 clones listed, roughly 80% were seen once; the top ten hold 4.5% to 7%. V was clipped by 0 bases and J by 2 bases; unmatched bases: 6. This CDR3 contains 16 residues. Germline values: CDR1 SEHNR, CDR2 FQNEAQ (reference sequence). The specimen sequenced was peripheral blood. The TCR comes from a man aged 55 to 70 with active or convalescent COVID-19. The chain combines TRBV7-9 with TRBJ1-2; TRBD1 matches at 7 bases. DNA of the CDR3: TGTGCCAGCAGCTTAGCTACCCAGGGGGGCAACTATGGCTACACCTTC. Translated: CASSLATQGGNYGYTF.